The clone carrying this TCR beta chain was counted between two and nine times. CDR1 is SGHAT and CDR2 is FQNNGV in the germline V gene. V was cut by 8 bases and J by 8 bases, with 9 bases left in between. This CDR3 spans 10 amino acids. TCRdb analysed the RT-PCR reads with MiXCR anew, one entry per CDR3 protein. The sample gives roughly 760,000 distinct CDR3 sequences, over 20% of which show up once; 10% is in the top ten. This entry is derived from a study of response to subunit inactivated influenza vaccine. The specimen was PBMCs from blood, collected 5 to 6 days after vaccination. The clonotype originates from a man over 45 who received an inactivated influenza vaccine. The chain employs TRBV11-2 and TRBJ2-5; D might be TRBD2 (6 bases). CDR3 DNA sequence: TGTGCCAGCGGAGGGATCACCCAGTACTTC. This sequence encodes CASGGITQYF.